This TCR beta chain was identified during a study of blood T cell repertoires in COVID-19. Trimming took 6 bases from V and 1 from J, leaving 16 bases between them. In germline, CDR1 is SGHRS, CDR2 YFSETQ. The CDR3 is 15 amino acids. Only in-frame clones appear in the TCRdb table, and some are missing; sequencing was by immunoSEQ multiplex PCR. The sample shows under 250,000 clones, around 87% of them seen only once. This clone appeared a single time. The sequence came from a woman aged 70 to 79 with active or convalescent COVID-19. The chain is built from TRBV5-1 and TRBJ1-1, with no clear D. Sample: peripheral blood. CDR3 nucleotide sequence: TGCGCCAGCACCCTCGGAGGCGGTGGGAACACTGAAGCTTTCTTT. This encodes CASTLGGGGNTEAFF.